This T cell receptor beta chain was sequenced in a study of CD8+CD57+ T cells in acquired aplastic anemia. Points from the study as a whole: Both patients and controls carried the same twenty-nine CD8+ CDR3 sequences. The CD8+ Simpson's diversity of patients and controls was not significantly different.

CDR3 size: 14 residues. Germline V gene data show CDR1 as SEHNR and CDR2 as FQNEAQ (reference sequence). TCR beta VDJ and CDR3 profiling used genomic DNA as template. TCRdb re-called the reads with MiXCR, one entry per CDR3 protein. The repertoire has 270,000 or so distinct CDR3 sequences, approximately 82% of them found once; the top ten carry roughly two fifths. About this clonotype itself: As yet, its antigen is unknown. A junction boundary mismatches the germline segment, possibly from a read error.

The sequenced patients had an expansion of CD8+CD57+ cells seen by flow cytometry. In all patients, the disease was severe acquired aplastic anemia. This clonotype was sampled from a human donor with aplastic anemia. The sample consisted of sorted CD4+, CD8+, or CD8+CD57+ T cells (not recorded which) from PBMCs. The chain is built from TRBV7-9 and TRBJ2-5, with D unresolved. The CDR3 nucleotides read TGTGCCAGCAGCTTAGGGAGTGGCCAAGAGACCCACTACTTC. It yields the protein CASSLGSGQETHYF.